This T cell receptor (beta chain) was captured in a study of cytomegalovirus exposure and HLA in healthy donors. This table comes from immunoSEQ multiplex PCR, and its TCRdb copy is limited to in-frame clones, with some not included. Among 140,000 or so clones, 80% to 90% were seen once, and the ten largest hold roughly 9.2%. This CDR3 comprises 12 residues. V was trimmed by 6 bases and J by 4 bases, leaving 8 bases between them. In germline, CDR1 is ENHRY, CDR2 SYGVKD. The chain employs TRBV10-3 and TRBJ2-3; D is ambiguous. This TCR was sampled from a woman in her late teens or twenties in good health and CMV-seropositive. The material sequenced was PBMCs. DNA of the CDR3: TGTGCCATCAGGGGCACGGCAGATACGCAGTATTTT. It translates to CAIRGTADTQYF.